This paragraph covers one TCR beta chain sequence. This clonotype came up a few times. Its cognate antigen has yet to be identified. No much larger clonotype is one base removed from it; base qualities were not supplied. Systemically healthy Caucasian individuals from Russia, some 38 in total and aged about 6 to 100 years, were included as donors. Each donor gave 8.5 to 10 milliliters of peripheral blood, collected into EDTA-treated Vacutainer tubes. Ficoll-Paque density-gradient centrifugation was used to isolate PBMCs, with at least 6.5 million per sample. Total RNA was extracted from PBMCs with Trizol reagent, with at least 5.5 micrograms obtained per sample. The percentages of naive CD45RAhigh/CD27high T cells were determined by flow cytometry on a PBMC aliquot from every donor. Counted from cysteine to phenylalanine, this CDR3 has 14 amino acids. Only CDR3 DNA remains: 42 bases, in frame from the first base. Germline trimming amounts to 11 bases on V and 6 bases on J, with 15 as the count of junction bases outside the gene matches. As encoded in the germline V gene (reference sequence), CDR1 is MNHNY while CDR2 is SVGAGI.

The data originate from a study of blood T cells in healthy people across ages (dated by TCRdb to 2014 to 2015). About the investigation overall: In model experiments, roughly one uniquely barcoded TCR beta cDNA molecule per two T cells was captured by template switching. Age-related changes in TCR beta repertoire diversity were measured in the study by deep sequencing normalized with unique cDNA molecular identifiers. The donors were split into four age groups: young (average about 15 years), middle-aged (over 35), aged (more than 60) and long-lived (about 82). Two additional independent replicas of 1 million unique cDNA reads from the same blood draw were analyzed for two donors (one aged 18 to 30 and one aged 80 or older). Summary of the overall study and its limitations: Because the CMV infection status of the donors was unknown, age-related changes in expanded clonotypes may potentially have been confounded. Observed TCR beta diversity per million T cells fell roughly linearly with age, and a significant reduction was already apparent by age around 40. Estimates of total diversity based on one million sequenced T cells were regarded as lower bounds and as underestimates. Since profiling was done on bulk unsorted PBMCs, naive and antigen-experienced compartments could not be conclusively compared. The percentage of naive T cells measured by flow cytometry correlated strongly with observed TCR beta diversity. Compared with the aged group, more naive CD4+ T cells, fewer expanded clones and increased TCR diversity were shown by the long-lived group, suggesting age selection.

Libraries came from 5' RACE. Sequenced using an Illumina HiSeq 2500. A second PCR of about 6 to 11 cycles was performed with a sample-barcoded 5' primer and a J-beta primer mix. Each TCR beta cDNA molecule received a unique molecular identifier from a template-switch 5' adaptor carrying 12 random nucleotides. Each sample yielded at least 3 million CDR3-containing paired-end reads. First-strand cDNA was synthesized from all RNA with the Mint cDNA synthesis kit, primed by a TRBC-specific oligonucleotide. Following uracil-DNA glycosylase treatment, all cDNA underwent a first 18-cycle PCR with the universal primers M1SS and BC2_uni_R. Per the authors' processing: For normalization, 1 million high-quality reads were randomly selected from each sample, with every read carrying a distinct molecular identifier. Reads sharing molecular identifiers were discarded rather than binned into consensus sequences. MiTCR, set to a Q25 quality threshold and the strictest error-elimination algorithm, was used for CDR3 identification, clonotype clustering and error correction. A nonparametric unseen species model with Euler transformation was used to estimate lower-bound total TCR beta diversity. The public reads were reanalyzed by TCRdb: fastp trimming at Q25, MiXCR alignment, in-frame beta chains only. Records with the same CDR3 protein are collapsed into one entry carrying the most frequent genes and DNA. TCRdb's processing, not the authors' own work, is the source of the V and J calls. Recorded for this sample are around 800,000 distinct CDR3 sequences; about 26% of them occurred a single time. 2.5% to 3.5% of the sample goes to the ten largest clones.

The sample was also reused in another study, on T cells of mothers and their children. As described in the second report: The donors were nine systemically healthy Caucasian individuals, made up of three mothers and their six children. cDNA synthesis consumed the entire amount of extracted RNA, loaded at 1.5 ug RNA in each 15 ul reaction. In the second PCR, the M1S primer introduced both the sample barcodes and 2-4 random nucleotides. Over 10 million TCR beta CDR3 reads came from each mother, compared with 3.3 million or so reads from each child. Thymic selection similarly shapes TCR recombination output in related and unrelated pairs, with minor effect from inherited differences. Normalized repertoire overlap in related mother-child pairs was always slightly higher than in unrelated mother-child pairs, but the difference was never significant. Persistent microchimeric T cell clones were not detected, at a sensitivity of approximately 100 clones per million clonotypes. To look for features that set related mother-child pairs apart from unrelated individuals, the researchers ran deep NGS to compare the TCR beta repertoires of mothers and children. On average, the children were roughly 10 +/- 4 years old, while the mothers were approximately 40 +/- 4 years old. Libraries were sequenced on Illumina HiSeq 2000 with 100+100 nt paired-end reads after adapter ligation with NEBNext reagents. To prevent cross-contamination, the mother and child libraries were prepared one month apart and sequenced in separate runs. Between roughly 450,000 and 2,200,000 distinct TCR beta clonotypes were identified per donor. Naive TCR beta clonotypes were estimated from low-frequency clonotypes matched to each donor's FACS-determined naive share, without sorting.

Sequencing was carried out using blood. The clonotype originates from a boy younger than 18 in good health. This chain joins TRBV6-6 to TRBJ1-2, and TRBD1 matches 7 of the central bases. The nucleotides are TGTGCCGCCATGGGACAGTCCTCTTCACATGGCTACACCTTC. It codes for CAAMGQSSSHGYTF.